This T cell receptor (beta chain) was retrieved from a study of cytotoxic CD8 clonotypes in ibrutinib-treated CLL (dated by TCRdb to about 2021). Describing the broader study: The cohort was composed of under 12 relapsed/refractory and roughly 16 treatment-naive patients; IGHV unmutated status was identified in around 17 patients. Responses were partial in some 24 patients and complete in 2; after median approximately 67 months follow-up, roughly 14 stayed in remission and some twelve progressed. Response samples were taken after a median of approximately a year on treatment, ranging from roughly 6 to 36 months. Samples averaged 255,043 productive templates and some 96,000 productive rearrangements. Of the 70 to 100 people in the trial, around 25 had longitudinal samples available. Cryopreserved peripheral blood mononuclear cells were collected at three points: before therapy, at response, and at either sustained remission or disease progression. Every remission and progressive disease sample was obtained while ibrutinib was still being received by the patients.

A MiSeq instrument was used for deep resolution sequencing, which targeted depths ranging from 1 in 1 million up to 1 in 200,000 T cells, with coverage averaging 10x for each clonotype. TCR beta libraries were generated with the immunoSEQ hsTCRB Kit. The paper's data handling went like this. Data were analyzed with ImmunoSEQ Data Assistant and ImmunoSEQ Analyzer, with V, D and J genes assigned per IMGT definitions. Clonality, with values ranging from 0 to 1, was calculated as one minus the normalized Shannon entropy of productive rearrangement frequencies. Only overrepresented clonotypes making up at least 0.05% of each patient's repertoire were included in the public clonotype analysis. Roughly 12 age-matched healthy donor repertoires from immuneACCESS were used as controls for clonality. Sourced from immuneACCESS, this table was stored by TCRdb with only in-frame sequences that have V and J called. A share of the clones is absent; for the studies checked, an unresolved V gene accounts for under half, and the remainder has no known explanation. The D gene and trimming were derived from the DNA, and the V and J assignments and clone size from that table. The sample table holds roughly 42,000 clones, of which 65% were seen once. The top ten constitute around a fifth of the sample.

The time point label, as the study defines it: approximately 25 months on ibrutinib. For TCR beta library preparation, about 2.2 micrograms of genomic DNA was extracted from cryopreserved PBMCs. Longitudinal blood samples from CLL patients receiving ibrutinib monotherapy were subjected to high-throughput TCR beta sequencing. Patients were enrolled in a phase 2 open-label single-center ibrutinib monotherapy trial. For this clone: Its specific antigen is unknown. Base qualities were left out, and no much larger clone turns up one base away.

V is clipped by 2 bases and J by 3 bases, and the sequence between their germline boundaries is 14 bases long. From the cysteine through the phenylalanine, the CDR3 covers 16 amino acids. Only CDR3 DNA is held: 48 bases, read in frame from base 1. Reading the germline V gene gives CDR1 MGHRA and CDR2 YSYEKL. What the authors observed across the whole study: An increase in clonality was observed at ibrutinib response, with clonality remaining stable during sustained remission and falling back toward baseline at progression. Baseline clonality was found to be higher than that of age-matched healthy donors and was strongly correlated with circulating CD8+ T-cell counts. Sampling times were not matched between sustained-remission and progressing patients, and lymph node repertoires were not studied. Public clonotypes were found to be uncommon and were observed to contract or remain stable during treatment; the increase in clonality was shown to reflect expansion of private clonotypes at ibrutinib response.

Sequences were derived from PBMCs, sampled after 24 months of ibrutinib treatment. Recombination joined TRBV4-1 with TRBJ1-5; the D gene is perhaps TRBD1, from 5 matching bases. This TCR was recovered from a human donor with chronic lymphocytic leukemia. The CDR3 is CASSQRGTGNNQPQHF. In nucleotides, the sequence is TGCGCCAGCAGCCAAAGGGGAACGGGAAACAATCAGCCCCAGCATTTT.